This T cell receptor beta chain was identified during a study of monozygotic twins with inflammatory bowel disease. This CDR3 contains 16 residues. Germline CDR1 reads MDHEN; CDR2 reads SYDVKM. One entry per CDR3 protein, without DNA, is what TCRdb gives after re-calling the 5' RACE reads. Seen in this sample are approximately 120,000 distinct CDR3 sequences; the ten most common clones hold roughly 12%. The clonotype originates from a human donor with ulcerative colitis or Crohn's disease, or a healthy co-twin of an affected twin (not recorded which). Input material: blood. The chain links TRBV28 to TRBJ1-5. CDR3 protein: CASSLSGTYSNQPQHF.